This TCR beta chain was documented in a study of control samples from healthy donors and cancer patients. Repertoires were generated with immunoSEQ multiplex PCR, while TCRdb's copy carries only in-frame clones and drops some. This sample has approximately 170,000 clones, with 80% to 95% found just once. The CDR3 sequence is 11 residues long. V lost 0 bases and J lost 7, with 6 bases in between. Germline CDR1 SQVTM, CDR2 ANQGSEA. V usage is TRBV29-1 and J usage is TRBJ1-2; D unclear. The TCR comes from a woman aged 30 to 39 in good health. The sequenced material came from blood. CDR3: CSVEDSAGYTF. CDR3 coding DNA: TGCAGCGTTGAAGATTCGGCTGGCTACACCTTC.